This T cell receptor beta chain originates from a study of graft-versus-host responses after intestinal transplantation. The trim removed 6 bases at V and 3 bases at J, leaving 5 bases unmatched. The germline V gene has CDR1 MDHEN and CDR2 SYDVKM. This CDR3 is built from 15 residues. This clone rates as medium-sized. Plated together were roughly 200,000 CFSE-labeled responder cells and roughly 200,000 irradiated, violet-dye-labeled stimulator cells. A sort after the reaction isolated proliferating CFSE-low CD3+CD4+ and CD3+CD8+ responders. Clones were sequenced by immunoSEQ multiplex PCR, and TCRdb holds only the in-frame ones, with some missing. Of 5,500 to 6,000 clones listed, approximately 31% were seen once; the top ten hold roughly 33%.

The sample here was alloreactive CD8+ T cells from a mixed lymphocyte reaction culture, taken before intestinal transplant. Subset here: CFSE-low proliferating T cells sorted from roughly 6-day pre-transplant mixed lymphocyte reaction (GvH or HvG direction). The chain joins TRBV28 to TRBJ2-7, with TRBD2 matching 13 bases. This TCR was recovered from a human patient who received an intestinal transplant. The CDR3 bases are TGTGCCAGCAGATCAGGGACTAGCGGGATCTACGAGCAGTACTTC. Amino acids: CASRSGTSGIYEQYF.